Listed here are 31 T cell receptor beta chains from one sample, sequenced in a study of breast tumors, draining lymph nodes, adjacent tissues. TCRdb passed the multiplex PCR reads through MiXCR, listing each CDR3 protein once. The table shows about 180,000 distinct CDR3 sequences, with approximately 30% occurring only once. Samples came from axillary lymph nodes draining the breast cancer. Sequencing was done on a sample of axillary lymph node tissue. These TCRs come from a female donor with breast cancer. Some clones in this sample may be carry-over from other donors' samples.

The chain uses TRBV11-3 and TRBJ2-2; weak D call: TRBD2 (7 bases). CDR1 and CDR2 (germline): SGHNT, YENEEA. The ends were cut back, 2 bases at V and 11 bases at J, with 18 bases in the middle. The CDR3 runs to 15 residues. The CDR3 spells CASSLYEGGGGELFF. The CDR3 DNA is TGTGCCAGCAGCTTATACGAGGGAGGGGGTGGTGAGCTGTTTTTT.

This clonotype was recorded many times. CDR3 nucleotide sequence: TGCAGCGTTGACAGGGTAACCGGGGAGCTGTTTTTT. Encoded protein: CSVDRVTGELFF. The chain uses TRBV29-1 and TRBJ2-2; D might be TRBD1 (5 bases). Trimming shortened V by 3 bases and J by 5 bases, and 7 bases separated the two germline ends. CDR3 length: 12 amino acids. The germline CDR1 and CDR2 sequences are SQVTM and ANQGSEA.

The rearrangement joins TRBV11-2 to TRBJ1-6; D unresolved. In germline, CDR1 is SGHAT, CDR2 FQNNGV. The CDR3 runs to 14 residues. V gave up 1 base and J gave up 9 bases, with 10 bases separating them. The CDR3 loop reads CASSLVGLGSPLHF. For the CDR3, the DNA is TGTGCCAGCAGCTTAGTGGGCTTAGGTTCACCCCTCCACTTT.

The sample holds many counts of this clonotype. The chain combines TRBV30 with TRBJ2-7, with 8 bases matching TRBD2. CDR3 length equals 15 residues. V dropped 5 bases and J dropped 4; count of bases not matched to a gene: 13. Germline CDR1 GTSNPN, CDR2 SVGIG (reference sequence). CDR3 loop: CAWEGGAGAIYEQYF. The DNA of the CDR3 is TGTGCCTGGGAGGGAGGAGCGGGAGCTATTTACGAGCAGTACTTC.

Only one count was recorded for this clonotype. One junction end disagrees with the germline gene, perhaps due to a read error. The chain recombines TRBV25-1 with TRBJ2-2, with 8 bases that match TRBD2. Germline lookup yields CDR1 MGHDK and CDR2 SYGVNS. The length of the CDR3 is 17 residues. The CDR3 nucleotides read TGTGCCAGCAGTGAACACATTAGCGGGAAAAACGTCGGGGAGCTGCTTTTT. Protein: CASSEHISGKNVGELLF.

Ten or more counts support this clonotype. This chain connects TRBV7-3 to TRBJ2-7; possibly TRBD1 for D (5 bases). The CDR3 spans 15 residues. Trimming pared 2 bases from V and 2 bases from J, leaving 13 bases between. Germline V gene lookup returns CDR1 SGHTA and CDR2 FQGTGA. The CDR3 loop reads CASSLYPGLAYEQYF. The CDR3 DNA is TGTGCCAGCAGCTTATACCCAGGGTTAGCCTACGAGCAGTACTTC.

This chain connects TRBV10-2 to TRBJ2-5, with 7 bases that match TRBD1. The germline gives CDR1 WSHSY, CDR2 SAAADI. The CDR3 length is 17 residues. The V gene end was trimmed by 0 bases and the J gene end by 5 bases; junction bases not matched to a gene: 12. The CDR3 nucleotides are TGCGCCAGCAGTGAGTCGTACGAGGGGGCGGGCCAGGAGACCCAGTACTTC. It translates to CASSESYEGAGQETQYF.

The chain couples TRBV15 to TRBJ2-1; D gene uncertain. V dropped 1 base and J dropped 6 bases, with 10 bases sitting between them. This CDR3 spans 14 amino acids. Germline CDR1 and CDR2: LNHNV and YYDKDF (reference sequence). As DNA, the CDR3 is TGTGCCACCAGCAGAGGAGTAGAGAGCAATGAGCAGTTCTTC. Translation gives CATSRGVESNEQFF.

Many counts were recorded for this clonotype. The rearrangement uses TRBV10-3 and TRBJ2-6; D is perhaps TRBD1 (5 bases). Per germline, CDR1 ENHRY and CDR2 SYGVKD. V was clipped by 0 bases and J by 0 bases, with 18 bases between them. The CDR3 consists of 20 residues. The CDR3 DNA reads as TGTGCCATCAGTGAGTCTACGGCCAGGGCACTTTGCTCTGGGGCCAACGTCCTGACTTTC. Its protein product is CAISESTARALCSGANVLTF.

The table lists this clonotype with many counts. The chain combines TRBV2 with TRBJ2-3, with D maybe TRBD2 (6 bases). The CDR3 contains 14 residues. Trimming removed 11 bases from V and 2 bases from J, with 17 bases in between. Germline loops: CDR1 SNHLY, CDR2 FYNNEI. In DNA form, the CDR3 reads TGTGCCTGGCCGGGGGACCCAGACACAGATACGCAGTATTTT. This sequence encodes CAWPGDPDTDTQYF.

The chain combines TRBV5-1 with TRBJ1-1; unclear D gene. The ends were cut back, 7 bases at V and 1 base at J, with 11 bases in the middle. Germline CDR1 and CDR2: SGHRS and YFSETQ. CDR3 length: 13 amino acids. CDR3 region: CASGYGRNTEAFF. CDR3 DNA sequence: TGCGCCAGCGGATATGGACGGAACACTGAAGCTTTCTTT.

In this sample, this clonotype turned up many times. The rearrangement uses TRBV7-9 and TRBJ1-5, with D uncertain. Deletions cut 2 bases from V and 0 bases from J, with 8 bases between. Germline CDR1 and CDR2: SEHNR and FQNEAQ (reference sequence). The CDR3 is 15 amino acids. The chain's CDR3 is CASSLNSNSNQPQHF. CDR3 sequence (DNA): TGTGCCAGCAGCTTAAATTCTAATAGCAATCAGCCCCAGCATTTT.

The chain combines TRBV14 with TRBJ1-1, with 9 nucleotides matching TRBD1. This CDR3 region has 16 residues. The V gene's germline CDR1 is SGHDN and CDR2 FVKESK. V lost 2 bases, J lost 1 base, and 5 bases stayed unmatched. The CDR3 DNA sequence: TGTGCCAGCAGCCAAAGAGGGGGACAGGGGAACACTGAAGCTTTCTTT. Translated: CASSQRGGQGNTEAFF. Full variable domain (rest looked up from reference TRBV14 and TRBJ1-1): EAGVTQFPSHSVIEKGQTVTLRCDPISGHDNLYWYRRVMGKEIKFLLHFVKESKQDESGMPNNRFLAERTGGTYSTLKVQPAELEDSGVYFCASSQRGGQGNTEAFFGQGTRLTVV.

In its sample, this clonotype was seen many times. The rearrangement joins TRBV20-1 to TRBJ2-5, with 9 positions matching TRBD2. Germline V gene lookup returns CDR1 DFQATT and CDR2 SNEGSKA (reference sequence). This CDR3 is built from 15 residues. Unmatched junction bases numbered 6, after V lost 3 bases and J lost 1 base. CDR3 in DNA: TGCAGTGCTAGGTGGGCGGGAGGGGCCCAAGAGACCCAGTACTTC. It codes for CSARWAGGAQETQYF.

This clonotype came up many times. J is TRBJ2-5 and V is TRBV5-8; TRBD1 is a possible D gene (6 bases). The V gene's germline CDR1 is SGHTS and CDR2 YDEGEE. The CDR3 runs 17 residues. Trimming pared 5 bases from V and 0 bases from J, leaving 20 bases between. Written as DNA, the CDR3 is TGTGCCAGCAGGGAAATGGGGGCTAACCCGTACCAAGAGACCCAGTACTTC. This codes for CASREMGANPYQETQYF.

The table lists this clonotype with many counts. The gene calls are TRBV6-6 and TRBJ2-5; D remains unclear. The CDR3 loop spans 11 amino acids. CDR1 and CDR2 from the germline V gene are MNHNY and SVGAGI (reference sequence). Trimming took off 6 bases at V and 1 base at J, with 3 bases between the two ends. CDR3 nucleotides: TGTGCCAGCAGGACCCAAGAGACCCAGTACTTC. Translation: CASRTQETQYF.

This chain joins TRBV12-3 or TRBV12-4 and TRBJ2-1; TRBD1 aligns across 9 bases. This CDR3 has 17 residues. Germline trimming cut 4 bases from V and 0 bases from J; bases unmatched to any gene: 7. The CDR3 spells CASSSGQGTSSYNEQFF. CDR3 coding DNA: TGTGCCAGCAGTTCAGGACAGGGGACGAGCTCCTACAATGAGCAGTTCTTC.

The gene calls are TRBV2 and TRBJ2-2; tentative D call: TRBD1 (6 bases). This CDR3 is 14 amino acids long. CDR1 and CDR2 from the germline V gene are SNHLY and FYNNEI. V gave up 5 bases and J gave up 8 bases, with 15 bases separating them. The CDR3 sequence: CASSRHRDIGELFF. In DNA form, the CDR3 reads TGTGCCAGCAGTCGACATCGGGACATAGGGGAGCTGTTTTTT.

The gene calls are TRBV14 and TRBJ1-1; D gene ambiguous. Trimming removed 6 bases at V and 2 bases at J, with 10 bases between. Germline CDR1 and CDR2: SGHDN and FVKESK. This CDR3 has 13 residues. CDR3: CASRRVINTEAFF. CDR3 in DNA: TGTGCCAGCAGGCGGGTTATAAACACTGAAGCTTTCTTT.

This sequence joins TRBV20-1 and TRBJ2-4; D gene uncertain. Germline CDR1 DFQATT, CDR2 SNEGSKA (reference sequence). The V end was cut by 3 bases, the J end by 2 bases, with 11 bases between. This CDR3 region has 14 residues. CDR3 sequence: CSASEGRPKNIQYF. The CDR3 DNA reads as TGCAGTGCTAGTGAAGGTCGGCCCAAAAACATTCAGTACTTC.

This clonotype was recorded many times. This rearrangement joins TRBV27 to TRBJ2-6; D uncertain. The V end was cut by 5 bases, the J end by 0 bases, with 8 bases between. The CDR3 has 15 residues. Germline V gives CDR1 MNHEY, CDR2 SMNVEV (reference sequence). CDR3 sequence reads: CASSPYFSGANVLTF. CDR3 DNA sequence: TGTGCCAGCAGTCCCTACTTCTCTGGGGCCAACGTCCTGACTTTC.

This clonotype was found many times. This chain joins TRBV7-3 and TRBJ2-3; possibly TRBD2 for D (6 bases). Between the trimmed V and J ends, which lost 5 bases and 4 bases, there was a span of 16 bases. The CDR3 is 15 amino acids. CDR1 is SGHTA, CDR2 FQGTGA, per germline. CDR3: CASSKYPGRSDTQYF. CDR3 nucleotide sequence: TGTGCCAGCAGCAAATATCCAGGGAGGTCAGATACGCAGTATTTT.

The chain uses TRBV6-6 and TRBJ1-2; D unclear. Germline CDR1 reads MNHNY; CDR2 reads SVGAGI (reference sequence). The ends were cut back, 5 bases at V and 4 bases at J, with 17 bases in the middle. CDR3 size: 15 residues. The CDR3 DNA is TGTGCCAGCAGTACCCCCCAAGGGCATTTCTATGGCTACACCTTC. Translation gives CASSTPQGHFYGYTF.

This clonotype has a single count. A read error is possible here, since a much larger clone lies one base away. The conserved final phenylalanine or tryptophan is absent from the CDR3, which likely points to a read error. The CDR3 here is CASSRLAGENNEQFL. For the CDR3, the DNA is TGTGCCAGCAGCCGACTAGCGGGAGAAAACAATGAGCAGTTCCTC. This chain joins TRBV7-9 and TRBJ2-1; 12 bases line up with TRBD2. The CDR3 length is 15 residues. Germline CDR1 is SEHNR and CDR2 is FQNEAQ (reference sequence). Trimming took 5 bases from V and 5 from J; bases not matched to a gene: 4.

The chain is built from TRBV5-6 and TRBJ1-2, with no clear D. Germline V gene data show CDR1 as SGHDT and CDR2 as YYEEEE. The CDR3 extends over 15 amino acids. Trimming took 1 base from V and 3 from J, leaving 13 bases between them. CDR3 sequence reads: CASSLLIARDYGYTF. Written as DNA, the CDR3 is TGTGCCAGCAGCTTGTTGATAGCGCGGGACTATGGCTACACCTTC.

This clonotype was seen repeatedly, ten times or more. This chain joins TRBV7-9 and TRBJ2-4; D may correspond to TRBD1 or TRBD2 (5 bases each). Looked up from germline, CDR1 is SEHNR and CDR2 is FQNEAQ (reference sequence). V gave up 5 bases and J gave up 8 bases, with 16 bases separating them. The CDR3 totals 14 residues. The CDR3 bases are TGTGCCAGCAGCGAGGGGCAGGGTAGTCACATTCAGTACTTC. Encoded protein: CASSEGQGSHIQYF.

V gene TRBV7-9 combines with J gene TRBJ2-7; D perhaps matches TRBD2 (6 bases). Germline-derived CDR1 and CDR2 are SEHNR and FQNEAQ (reference sequence). V was clipped by 5 bases and J by 4 bases, with 15 bases between them. The CDR3 sequence is 14 residues long. The CDR3 protein is CASSNRRGLYEQYF. As DNA, the CDR3 is TGTGCCAGCAGCAACCGCCGGGGGTTGTACGAGCAGTACTTC.

As to this clonotype: A much larger clone lies one base from this, so it may be a read error. The rearrangement links TRBV5-6 to TRBJ1-2; a weak D match, TRBD1 (6 bases). The germline CDR1 and CDR2 sequences are SGHDT and YYEEEE. V was shortened by 5 bases and J by 4 bases, with 15 bases between the two germline ends. This CDR3 contains 14 residues. CDR3 loop: CASSWRTAGYGYTF. The CDR3 nucleotides are TGTGCCAGCAGTTGGAGGACAGCAGGCTATGGCTACACCTTC.

This clonotype has ten or more counts. The rearrangement joins TRBV24-1 to TRBJ2-7; TRBD2 might be the D (7 bases). This CDR3 has 18 amino acids. Germline lookup yields CDR1 KGHDR and CDR2 SFDVKD. V was pared by 6 bases and J by 1 base, with 24 bases between. The CDR3 DNA reads TGTGCCACCAGTACGGGGGGACACCGCTTTGGGCTTTCCTACGAGCAGTACTTC. It specifies CATSTGGHRFGLSYEQYF.

In regard to this clonotype: A much larger clone sits a single nucleotide away, making a read error possible. This CDR3 fails to terminate in the conserved phenylalanine or tryptophan, so it likely reflects a read error. The chain joins TRBV24-1 to TRBJ2-6; 8 nucleotides match TRBD1. From germline, CDR1 is KGHDR and CDR2 SFDVKD. This CDR3 contains 18 residues. Written as DNA, the CDR3 is TGTGCCACCAGTGGTACACCGGGACAGGACTCTGGGACCAACGTCCTGACTCTC. It specifies CATSGTPGQDSGTNVLTL.

The V call is TRBV5-8, the J call TRBJ2-1, with 7 bases fitting TRBD1. Germline V gene data show CDR1 as SGHTS and CDR2 as YDEGEE. J lost 4 bases, V lost 5 bases, and 9 bases had no gene match. This CDR3 region has 15 residues. The CDR3 DNA sequence: TGTGCCAGCAGATATCCGGGACAGACTTACAATGAGCAGTTCTTC. This translates into CASRYPGQTYNEQFF.